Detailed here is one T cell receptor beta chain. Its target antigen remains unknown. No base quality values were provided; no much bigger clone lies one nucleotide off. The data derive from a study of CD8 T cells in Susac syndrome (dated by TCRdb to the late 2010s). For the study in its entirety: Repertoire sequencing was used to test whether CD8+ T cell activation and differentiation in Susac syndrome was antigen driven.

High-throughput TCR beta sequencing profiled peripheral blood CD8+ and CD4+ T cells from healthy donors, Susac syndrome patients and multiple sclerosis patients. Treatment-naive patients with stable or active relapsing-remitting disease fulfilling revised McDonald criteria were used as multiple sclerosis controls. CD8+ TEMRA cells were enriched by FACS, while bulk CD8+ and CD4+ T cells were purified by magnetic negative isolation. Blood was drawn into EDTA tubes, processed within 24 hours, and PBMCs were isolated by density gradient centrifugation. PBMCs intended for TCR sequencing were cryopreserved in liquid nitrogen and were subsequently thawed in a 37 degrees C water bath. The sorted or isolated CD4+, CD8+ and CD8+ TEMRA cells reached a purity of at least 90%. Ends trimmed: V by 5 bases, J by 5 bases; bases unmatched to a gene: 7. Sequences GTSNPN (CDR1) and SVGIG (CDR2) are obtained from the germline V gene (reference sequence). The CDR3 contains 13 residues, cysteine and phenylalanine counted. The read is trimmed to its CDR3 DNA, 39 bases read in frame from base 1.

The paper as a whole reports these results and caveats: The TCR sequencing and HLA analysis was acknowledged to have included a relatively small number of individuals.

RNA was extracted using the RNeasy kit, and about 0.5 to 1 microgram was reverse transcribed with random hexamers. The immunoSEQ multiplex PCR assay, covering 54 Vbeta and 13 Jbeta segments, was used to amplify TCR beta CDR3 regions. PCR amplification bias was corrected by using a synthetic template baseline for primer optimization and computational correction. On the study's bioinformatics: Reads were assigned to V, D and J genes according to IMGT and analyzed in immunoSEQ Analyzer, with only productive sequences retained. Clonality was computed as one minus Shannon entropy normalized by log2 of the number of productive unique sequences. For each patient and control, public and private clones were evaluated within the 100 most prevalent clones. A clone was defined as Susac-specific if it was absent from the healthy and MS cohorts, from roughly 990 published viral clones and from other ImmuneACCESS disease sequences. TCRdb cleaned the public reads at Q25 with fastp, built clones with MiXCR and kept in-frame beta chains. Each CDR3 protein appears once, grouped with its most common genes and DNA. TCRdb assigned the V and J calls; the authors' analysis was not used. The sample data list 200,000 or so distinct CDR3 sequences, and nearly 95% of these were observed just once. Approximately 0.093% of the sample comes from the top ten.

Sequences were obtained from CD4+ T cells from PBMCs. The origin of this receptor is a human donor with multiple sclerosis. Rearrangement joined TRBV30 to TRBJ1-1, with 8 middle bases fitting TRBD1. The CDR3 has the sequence CAWQGQGSTEAFF. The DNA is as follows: TGTGCCTGGCAAGGACAGGGATCGACTGAAGCTTTCTTT.